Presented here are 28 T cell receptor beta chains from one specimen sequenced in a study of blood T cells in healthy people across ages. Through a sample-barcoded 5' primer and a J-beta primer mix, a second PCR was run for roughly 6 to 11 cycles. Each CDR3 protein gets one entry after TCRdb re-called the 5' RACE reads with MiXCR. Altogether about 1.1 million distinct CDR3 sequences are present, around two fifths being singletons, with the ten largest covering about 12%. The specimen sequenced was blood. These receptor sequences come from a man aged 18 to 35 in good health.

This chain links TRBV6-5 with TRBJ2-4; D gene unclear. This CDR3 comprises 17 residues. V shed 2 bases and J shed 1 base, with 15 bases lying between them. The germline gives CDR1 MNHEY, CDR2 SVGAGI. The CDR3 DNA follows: TGTGCCAGCAGTTACGGCGTGAGCGAGGTGGCCAAAAACATTCAGTACTTC. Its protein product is CASSYGVSEVAKNIQYF.

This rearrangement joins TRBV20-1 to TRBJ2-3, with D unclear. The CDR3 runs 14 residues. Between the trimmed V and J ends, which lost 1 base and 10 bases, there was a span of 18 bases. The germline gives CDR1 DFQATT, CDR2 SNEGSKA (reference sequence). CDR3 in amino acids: CSARVLTDPSAQYF. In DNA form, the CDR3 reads TGCAGTGCTAGAGTGCTGACTGATCCCTCCGCGCAGTATTTT.

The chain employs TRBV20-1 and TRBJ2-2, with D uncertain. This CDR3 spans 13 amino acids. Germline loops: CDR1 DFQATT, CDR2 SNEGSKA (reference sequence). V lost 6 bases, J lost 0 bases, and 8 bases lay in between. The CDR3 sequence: CSALKTNTGELFF. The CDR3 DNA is TGCAGTGCCCTTAAGACGAACACCGGGGAGCTGTTTTTT.

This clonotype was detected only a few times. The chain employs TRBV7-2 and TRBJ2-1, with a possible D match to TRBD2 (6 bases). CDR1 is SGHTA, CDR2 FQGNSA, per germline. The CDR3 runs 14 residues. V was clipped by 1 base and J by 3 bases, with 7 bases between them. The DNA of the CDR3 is TGTGCCAGCAGCTTAGTAGCGGTCTACAATGAGCAGTTCTTC. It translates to CASSLVAVYNEQFF. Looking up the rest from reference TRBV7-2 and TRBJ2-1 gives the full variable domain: GAGVSQSPSNKVTEKGKDVELRCDPISGHTALYWYRQSLGQGLEFLIYFQGNSAPDKSGLPSDRFSAERTGGSVSTLTIQRTQQEDSAVYLCASSLVAVYNEQFFGPGTRLTVL.

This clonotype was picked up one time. The CDR3 sequence is CASSSMGSYDEQYF. The CDR3 bases are TGTGCCAGCAGCTCAATGGGATCCTACGATGAGCAGTACTTC. J is TRBJ2-7 and V is TRBV7-2, with D uncertain. Trimming stripped 4 bases from V and 7 bases from J, with 17 bases between. This CDR3 is 14 amino acids long. In germline, CDR1 is SGHTA, CDR2 FQGNSA. The entire variable domain, with the rest obtained from reference TRBV7-2 and TRBJ2-7, is as follows: GAGVSQSPSNKVTEKGKDVELRCDPISGHTALYWYRQSLGQGLEFLIYFQGNSAPDKSGLPSDRFSAERTGGSVSTLTIQRTQQEDSAVYLCASSSMGSYDEQYFGPGTRLTVT.

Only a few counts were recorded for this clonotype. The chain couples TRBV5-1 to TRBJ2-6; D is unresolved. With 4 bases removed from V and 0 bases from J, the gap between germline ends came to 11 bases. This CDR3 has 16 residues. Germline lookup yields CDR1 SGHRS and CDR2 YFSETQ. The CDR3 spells CASSPSLVSGANVLTF. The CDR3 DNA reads TGCGCCAGCAGCCCTTCGTTAGTCTCTGGGGCCAACGTCCTGACTTTC.

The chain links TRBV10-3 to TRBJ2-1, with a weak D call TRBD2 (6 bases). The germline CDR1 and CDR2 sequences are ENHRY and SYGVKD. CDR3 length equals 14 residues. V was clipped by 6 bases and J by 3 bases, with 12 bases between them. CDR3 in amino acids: CAISGAGDYNEQFF. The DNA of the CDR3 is TGTGCCATCAGCGGAGCGGGTGACTACAATGAGCAGTTCTTC.

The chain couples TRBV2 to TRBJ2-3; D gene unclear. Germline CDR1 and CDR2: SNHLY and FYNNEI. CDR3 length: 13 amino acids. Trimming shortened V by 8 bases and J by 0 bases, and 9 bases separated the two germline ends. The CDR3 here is CASVTTSTDTQYF. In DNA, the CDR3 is TGTGCCAGCGTGACAACTAGCACAGATACGCAGTATTTT.

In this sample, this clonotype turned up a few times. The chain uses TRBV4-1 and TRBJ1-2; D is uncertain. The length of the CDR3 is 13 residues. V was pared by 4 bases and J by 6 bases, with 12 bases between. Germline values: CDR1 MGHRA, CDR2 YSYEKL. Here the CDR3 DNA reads TGCGCCAGCAGCCCCGGGCTGTCTAATGGCTACACCTTC. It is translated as CASSPGLSNGYTF.

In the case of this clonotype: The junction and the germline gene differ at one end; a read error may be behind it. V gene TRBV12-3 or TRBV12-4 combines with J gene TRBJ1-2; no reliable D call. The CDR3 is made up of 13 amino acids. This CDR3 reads CASSLASFYGCTF. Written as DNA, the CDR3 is TGTGCCAGCAGTTTGGCCAGCTTCTATGGCTGCACCTTC.

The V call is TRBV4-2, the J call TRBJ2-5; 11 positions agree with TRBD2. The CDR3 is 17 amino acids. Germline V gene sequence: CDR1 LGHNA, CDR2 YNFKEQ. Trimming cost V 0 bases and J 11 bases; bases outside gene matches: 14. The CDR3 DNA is TGTGCCAGCAGCCAAGAATTGGGACTAGCGGTTTACAATGAGCAGTACTTC. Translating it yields CASSQELGLAVYNEQYF.

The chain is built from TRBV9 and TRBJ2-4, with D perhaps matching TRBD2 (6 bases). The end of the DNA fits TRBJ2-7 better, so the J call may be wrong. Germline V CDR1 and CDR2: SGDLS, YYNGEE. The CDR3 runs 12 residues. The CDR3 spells CASSVGGGEQYF. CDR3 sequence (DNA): TGTGCCAGCAGCGTCGGGGGTGGCGAGCAGTACTTC.

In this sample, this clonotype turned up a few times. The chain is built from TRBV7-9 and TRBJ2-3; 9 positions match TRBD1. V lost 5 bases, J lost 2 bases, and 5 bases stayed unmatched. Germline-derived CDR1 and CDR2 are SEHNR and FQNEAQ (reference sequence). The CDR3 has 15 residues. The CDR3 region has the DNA TGTGCCAGCAGCGGTGGGGACAGGGCCACAGATACGCAGTATTTT. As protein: CASSGGDRATDTQYF.

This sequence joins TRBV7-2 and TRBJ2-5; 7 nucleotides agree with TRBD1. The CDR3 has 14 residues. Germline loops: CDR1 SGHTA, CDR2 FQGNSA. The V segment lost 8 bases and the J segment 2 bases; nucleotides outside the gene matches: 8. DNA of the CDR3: TGTGCCAGCCAGGACAGGAATAAACAAGAGACCCAGTACTTC. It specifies CASQDRNKQETQYF.

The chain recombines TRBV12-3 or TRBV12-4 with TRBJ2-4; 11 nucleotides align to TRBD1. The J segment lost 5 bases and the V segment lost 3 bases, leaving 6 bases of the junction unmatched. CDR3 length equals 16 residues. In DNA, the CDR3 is TGTGCCAGCAGTTTCGGGACAGGGGGGACCGAAAACATTCAGTACTTC. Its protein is CASSFGTGGTENIQYF.

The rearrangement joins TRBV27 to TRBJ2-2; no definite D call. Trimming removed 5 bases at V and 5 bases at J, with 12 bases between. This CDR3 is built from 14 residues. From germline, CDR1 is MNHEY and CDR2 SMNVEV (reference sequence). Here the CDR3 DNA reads TGTGCCAGCAGTGTTCAGGATAGGACCGGGGAGCTGTTTTTT. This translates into CASSVQDRTGELFF.

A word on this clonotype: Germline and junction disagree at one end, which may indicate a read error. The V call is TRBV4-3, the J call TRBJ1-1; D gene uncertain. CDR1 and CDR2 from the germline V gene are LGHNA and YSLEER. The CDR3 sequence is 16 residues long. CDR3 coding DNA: TGCGCCAGCAACCAAGTGGCAGTTCCGGCGAACACTGAAGCTTTCTTT. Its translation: CASNQVAVPANTEAFF.

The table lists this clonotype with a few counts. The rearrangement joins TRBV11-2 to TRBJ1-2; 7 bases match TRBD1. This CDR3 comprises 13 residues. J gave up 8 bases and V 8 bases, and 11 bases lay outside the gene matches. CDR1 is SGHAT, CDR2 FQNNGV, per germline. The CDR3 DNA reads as TGTGCCAGCTTACGTCGGACAGGTCGAGGCTACACCTTC. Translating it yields CASLRRTGRGYTF.

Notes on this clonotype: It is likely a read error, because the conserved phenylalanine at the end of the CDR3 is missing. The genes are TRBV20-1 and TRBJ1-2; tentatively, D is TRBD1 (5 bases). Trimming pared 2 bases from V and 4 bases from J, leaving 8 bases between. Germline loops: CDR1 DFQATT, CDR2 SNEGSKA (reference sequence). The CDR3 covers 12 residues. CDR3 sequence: CSARQGGYGYTI. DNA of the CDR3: TGCAGTGCTAGACAGGGAGGCTATGGCTACACCATC.

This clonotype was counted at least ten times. The CDR3 DNA reads TGCGCCAGCAGCCCACAGATGACAGGAAACTACGAGCAGTACTTC. Translating it yields CASSPQMTGNYEQYF. This chain joins TRBV5-1 and TRBJ2-7; a possible D gene is TRBD1 (6 bases). Germline loops: CDR1 SGHRS, CDR2 YFSETQ. V lost 4 bases, J lost 3 bases, and 17 bases lay in between. The CDR3 length is 15 residues. The variable domain in full, with the rest retrieved from reference TRBV5-1 and TRBJ2-7, is KAGVTQTPRYLIKTRGQQVTLSCSPISGHRSVSWYQQTPGQGLQFLFEYFSETQRNKGNFPGRFSGRQFSNSRSEMNVSTLELGDSALYLCASSPQMTGNYEQYFGPGTRLTVT.

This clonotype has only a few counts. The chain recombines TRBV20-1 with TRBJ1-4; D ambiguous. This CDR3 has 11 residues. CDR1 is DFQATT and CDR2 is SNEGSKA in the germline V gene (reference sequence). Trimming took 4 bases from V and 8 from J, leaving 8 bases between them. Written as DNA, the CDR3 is TGCAGTGCTAAAGACGAGGAAAAACTGTTTTTT. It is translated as CSAKDEEKLFF.

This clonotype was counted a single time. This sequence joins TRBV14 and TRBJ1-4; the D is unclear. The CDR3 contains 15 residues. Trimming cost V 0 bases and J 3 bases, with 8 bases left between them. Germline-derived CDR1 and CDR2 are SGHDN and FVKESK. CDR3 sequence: CASSQELEPNEKLFF. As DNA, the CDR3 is TGTGCCAGCAGCCAAGAACTGGAGCCTAATGAAAAACTGTTTTTT.

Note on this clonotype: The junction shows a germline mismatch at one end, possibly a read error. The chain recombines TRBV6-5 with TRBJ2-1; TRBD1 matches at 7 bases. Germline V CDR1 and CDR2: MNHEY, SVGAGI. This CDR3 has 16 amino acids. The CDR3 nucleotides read TGTGCCGGCAGTTACTCGAGGGCAGGGGGACACAATGAGCAGTTCTTC. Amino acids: CAGSYSRAGGHNEQFF.

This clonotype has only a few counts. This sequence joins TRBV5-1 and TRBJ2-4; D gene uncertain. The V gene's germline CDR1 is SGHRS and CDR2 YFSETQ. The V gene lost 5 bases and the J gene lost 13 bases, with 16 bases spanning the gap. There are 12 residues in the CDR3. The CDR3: CASRGRMYGQYF. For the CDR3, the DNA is TGCGCCAGCAGAGGTCGGATGTACGGGCAGTACTTC.

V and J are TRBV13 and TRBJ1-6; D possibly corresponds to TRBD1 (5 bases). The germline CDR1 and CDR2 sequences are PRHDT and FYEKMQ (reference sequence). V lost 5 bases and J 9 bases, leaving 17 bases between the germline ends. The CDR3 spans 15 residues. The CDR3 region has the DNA TGTGCCAGCAGCCCAGGAGGACTAAGGGGTTCACCCCTCCACTTT. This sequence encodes CASSPGGLRGSPLHF.

DNA for the CDR3: TGCGCCAGCAGTTCAGGGAGAGGCAATGAGCAGTTCTTC. Translating gives CASSSGRGNEQFF. The chain has TRBV4-1 and TRBJ2-1; D is possibly TRBD1 or TRBD2 (5 bases each). CDR3 length: 13 residues. With 6 bases removed from V and 6 bases from J, the gap between germline ends came to 12 bases. Germline loops: CDR1 MGHRA, CDR2 YSYEKL.

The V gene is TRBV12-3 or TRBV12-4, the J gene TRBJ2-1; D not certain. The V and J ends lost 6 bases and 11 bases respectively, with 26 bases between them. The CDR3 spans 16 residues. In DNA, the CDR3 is TGTGCCAGCAGCCCATCTCTAGTTCTTGGCGGCGCAAAGCAGTTCTTC. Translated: CASSPSLVLGGAKQFF.

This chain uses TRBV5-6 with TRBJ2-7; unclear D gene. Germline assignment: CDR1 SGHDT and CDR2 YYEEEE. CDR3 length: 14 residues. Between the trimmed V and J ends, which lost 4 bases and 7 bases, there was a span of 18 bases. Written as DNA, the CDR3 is TGTGCCAGCAGCGGGATCACATCTTATAGTGAGCAGTACTTC. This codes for CASSGITSYSEQYF.